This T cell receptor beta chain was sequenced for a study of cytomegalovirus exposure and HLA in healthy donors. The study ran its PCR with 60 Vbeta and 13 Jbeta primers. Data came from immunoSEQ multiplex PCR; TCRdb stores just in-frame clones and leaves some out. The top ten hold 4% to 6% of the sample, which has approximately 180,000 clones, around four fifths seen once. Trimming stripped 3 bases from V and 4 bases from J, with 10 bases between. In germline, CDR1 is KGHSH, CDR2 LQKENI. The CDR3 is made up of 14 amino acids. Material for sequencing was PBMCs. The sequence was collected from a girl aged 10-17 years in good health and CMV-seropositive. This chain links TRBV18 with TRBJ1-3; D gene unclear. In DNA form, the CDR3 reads TGTGCCAGCTCACCCCCCGGGTCCGGAAACACCATATATTTT. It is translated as CASSPPGSGNTIYF.